The 10 T cell receptor beta chains reported below all come from one sample, sequenced in a study of blood T cell repertoires in COVID-19. Data came from immunoSEQ multiplex PCR; TCRdb stores just in-frame clones and leaves some out. The sample consists of some 97,000 clones, roughly 85% of them appearing once. Sample: PBMCs or T cells enriched from blood (not recorded which). These receptors were collected from a woman aged 45-65 years who had recovered from COVID-19.

The chain employs TRBV3-1 (or the pseudogene TRBV3-2) and TRBJ2-7; 7 bases are shared with TRBD1. With 4 bases clipped from V and 2 bases from J, the junction kept 11 bases outside the gene matches. The germline gives CDR1 LGHDT, CDR2 YNNKEL (reference sequence). There are 16 residues in the CDR3. In DNA, the CDR3 is TGTGCCAGCAGCCGACACCCGCTGGGACAGACCTACGAGCAGTACTTC. The encoded protein is CASSRHPLGQTYEQYF.

This clone was seen only a few times. The chain combines TRBV19 with TRBJ2-3; 14 positions agree with TRBD2. From germline, CDR1 is LNHDA and CDR2 SQIVND (reference sequence). The J segment lost 4 bases and the V segment lost 4 bases, leaving 7 bases of the junction unmatched. This CDR3 region has 17 residues. CDR3 DNA sequence: TGTGCCAGTAGTACGGGACTAGCGGGAGTCATGTCAGATACGCAGTATTTT. This translates into CASSTGLAGVMSDTQYF.

The table lists this clone with a few counts. The gene calls are TRBV28 and TRBJ1-5; D uncertain. Germline V CDR1 and CDR2: MDHEN, SYDVKM. This CDR3 comprises 12 residues. The germline V and J ends were trimmed by 3 bases and 6 bases, with 6 bases remaining between them. The CDR3 DNA reads as TGTGCCAGCAGTTTTTGGGCTCAGCCCCAGCATTTT. It yields the protein CASSFWAQPQHF.

V gene TRBV5-4 combines with J gene TRBJ2-2, with TRBD1 matching over 9 bases. Trimming cost V 0 bases and J 4 bases; bases outside gene matches: 4. Germline-derived CDR1 and CDR2 are SGHNT and YYREEE (reference sequence). This CDR3 has 16 residues. Here the CDR3 reads CASSLDRGLVTGELFF. CDR3 nucleotides: TGTGCCAGCAGCTTGGACAGGGGGCTGGTCACCGGGGAGCTGTTTTTT.

V and J are TRBV14 and TRBJ2-1; D possibly corresponds to TRBD2 (6 bases). V shed 3 bases and J shed 1 base, with 22 bases lying between them. CDR1 and CDR2 from the germline V gene are SGHDN and FVKESK. This CDR3 is built from 19 residues. The CDR3 coding sequence is TGTGCCAGCAGCCATCTTGCCGGCCTACAGCGGGCGTCCTACAATGAGCAGTTCTTC. Translating it yields CASSHLAGLQRASYNEQFF.

The chain couples TRBV20-1 to TRBJ2-1; D not certain. V was pared by 6 bases and J by 6 bases, with 6 bases between. Germline CDR1 and CDR2: DFQATT and SNEGSKA (reference sequence). The CDR3 is 10 amino acids. DNA for the CDR3: TGCAGTGCAATTAGCAATGAGCAGTTCTTC. This gives the protein CSAISNEQFF.

This clone has a single count. This sequence joins TRBV25-1 and TRBJ2-7; 10 nucleotides match TRBD1. The CDR3 loop spans 14 amino acids. V shed 6 bases, J shed 2 bases, and the junction held 4 bases outside the gene matches. Germline-derived CDR1 and CDR2 are MGHDK and SYGVNS. The CDR3 protein is CASRGTGAPYEQYF. The CDR3 nucleotides are TGTGCCAGCAGGGGGACAGGGGCACCCTACGAGCAGTACTTC.

V is TRBV25-1 and J is TRBJ2-1; 11 nucleotides agree with TRBD2. Unmatched junction bases numbered 4, after V lost 8 bases and J lost 4 bases. CDR3 length equals 14 residues. The germline gives CDR1 MGHDK, CDR2 SYGVNS. Here the CDR3 DNA reads TGTGCCAGCGGGATAGCGGGGGGGTACAATGAGCAGTTCTTC. Translation: CASGIAGGYNEQFF.

This clone was seen a handful of times. The V call is TRBV5-1, the J call TRBJ2-7; 8 bases agree with TRBD1. This CDR3 has 13 residues. J gave up 3 bases and V 4 bases, and 3 bases lay outside the gene matches. Per germline, CDR1 SGHRS and CDR2 YFSETQ. CDR3 nucleotide sequence: TGCGCCAGCAGCAAAGGACAGGGCTACGAGCAGTACTTC. Translated: CASSKGQGYEQYF. The full variable domain, its missing parts supplied by reference TRBV5-1 and TRBJ2-7, is KAGVTQTPRYLIKTRGQQVTLSCSPISGHRSVSWYQQTPGQGLQFLFEYFSETQRNKGNFPGRFSGRQFSNSRSEMNVSTLELGDSALYLCASSKGQGYEQYFGPGTRLTVT.

V and J are TRBV24-1 and TRBJ2-7; D is possibly TRBD2 (8 bases). Germline assignment: CDR1 KGHDR and CDR2 SFDVKD. The CDR3 extends over 18 amino acids. Trimming removed 3 bases at V and 6 bases at J, with 26 bases between. CDR3 protein: CATSDSTTPGLGGSEQYF. As DNA, the CDR3 is TGTGCCACCAGTGATAGCACAACTCCGGGACTAGGGGGCAGCGAGCAGTACTTC.